This T cell receptor beta chain appears in the sequencing data of a study of glioma-infiltrating T cells after dendritic cell vaccination. The overall study: Three intradermal dendritic cell vaccine injections were given every two weeks. Study observations and caveats: Survival was not directly related to TCR clonality in these patients.

Amplification used 60 V beta primers and 13 J beta primers. Measured with immunoSEQ multiplex PCR; TCRdb has only the in-frame clones, and not every one. The sample holds tens of thousands of clones, about 90% seen once. As concerns this clone: No antigen is known for it.

Germline values: CDR1 SGHAT, CDR2 FQNNGV. V lost 5 bases, J lost 3 bases, and 10 bases stayed unmatched. The length of the CDR3 is 16 residues. The chain has TRBV11-2 and TRBJ2-7; TRBD2 matches at 10 bases. The sample here was blood, taken before dendritic cell vaccination. The receptor was isolated from a human donor with glioblastoma. CDR3 coding DNA: TGTGCCAGCAGCGCCACCATAGCGGGAGGTAACTACGAGCAGTACTTC. Protein sequence: CASSATIAGGNYEQYF.